This T cell receptor beta chain is drawn from a study of T cells expressing NK-cell markers. Across the study: Among the eight sequenced donors, seven tested HCMV-seropositive and one tested seronegative. Whole-study results and caveats: The contribution of dominant NKG2C+ clonotypes to CD8+ T cells in five to seven donors was 1.0-7.0%.

CDR3 size: 13 residues. Germline V gives CDR1 SGHTA, CDR2 FQGNSA. TCRdb reanalyzed the 5' RACE reads, giving one entry per CDR3 protein sequence and no DNA. The table gives 250,000 or so distinct CDR3 sequences; the top ten clones make up more than 3.5% of it. As to this clonotype: No antigen is known for it.

This chain connects TRBV7-2 to TRBJ1-3. Sequencing used blood T cells: a sorted CD56 or NKG2C T cell subset, CD4+ or CD8+ T cells, or bulk PBMC T cells (not recorded which). The receptor was isolated from a woman aged 18-69 years in good health. CDR3 residues: CASSLSFGNTIYF.